Following are 26 T cell receptor beta chains from one sample sequenced in a study of T cells expressing NK-cell markers. For each CDR3 protein, TCRdb gives one entry from its re-call of the 5' RACE reads, without DNA. The ten top clones account for approximately 4%, within a sample of 550,000 or so distinct CDR3 sequences. Material for sequencing was blood T cells: a sorted CD56 or NKG2C T cell subset, CD4+ or CD8+ T cells, or bulk PBMC T cells (not recorded which). These receptor sequences come from a man aged 18 to 29 in good health.

CDR3 region: CASSWSPSAGTYEQYF. V usage is TRBV5-1 and J usage is TRBJ2-7. The germline V gene has CDR1 SGHRS and CDR2 YFSETQ. This CDR3 has 16 amino acids.

The V gene is TRBV6-2 or TRBV6-3, the J gene TRBJ2-1; the TRBD2 assignment by TCRdb is unverifiable without DNA. This CDR3 region has 14 residues. In germline, CDR1 is MNHEY, CDR2 SVGEGT. The CDR3 loop is CASSLAGGPNEQFF.

V usage is TRBV7-8 and J usage is TRBJ2-2. The CDR3 is 14 residues long. The V gene's germline CDR1 is SGHVS and CDR2 FQNEAQ. CDR3 in amino acids: CASSPRHDTGELFF.

V gene TRBV20-1 combines with J gene TRBJ2-7; the D call of TRBD2 rests on TCRdb alone, since no DNA is present to check it. The germline CDR1 and CDR2 sequences are DFQATT and SNEGSKA (reference sequence). The CDR3 consists of 13 residues. Here the CDR3 reads CSAHGRESHEQYF.

The chain is built from TRBV11-2 and TRBJ2-3; checking the TCRdb D call of TRBD1 is not possible without DNA. This CDR3 comprises 15 residues. Per germline, CDR1 SGHAT and CDR2 FQNNGV. This chain's CDR3 is CASSSPRGAGDTQYF.

The rearrangement links TRBV18 to TRBJ2-1; the D gene TCRdb calls, TRBD2, cannot be checked with no DNA. Germline V lookup: CDR1 KGHSH, CDR2 LQKENI. There are 18 residues in the CDR3. CDR3 sequence: CASSPRGWPLGSYNEQFF.

The V call is TRBV6-1, the J call TRBJ1-1. The germline V gene has CDR1 MNHNS and CDR2 SASEGT. This CDR3 spans 15 amino acids. CDR3 region: CASRSSSVLNTEAFF.

J is TRBJ2-1 and V is TRBV9; TCRdb returns TRBD2, unconfirmable since there is no DNA. The CDR3 covers 14 residues. Germline-derived CDR1 and CDR2 are SGDLS and YYNGEE. The CDR3 is CASSVTGGGIEQFF. Full variable domain (rest looked up from reference TRBV9 and TRBJ2-1): DSGVTQTPKHLITATGQRVTLRCSPRSGDLSVYWYQQSLDQGLQFLIQYYNGEERAKGNILERFSAQQFPDLHSELNLSSLELGDSALYFCASSVTGGGIEQFFGPGTRLTVL.

The V call is TRBV7-9, the J call TRBJ1-1; TCRdb returns TRBD1, unconfirmable since there is no DNA. Per germline, CDR1 SEHNR and CDR2 FQNEAQ (reference sequence). The CDR3 covers 15 residues. CDR3 sequence: CASSLAGGPNTEAFF.

V usage is TRBV20-1 and J usage is TRBJ2-1; TCRdb designates TRBD2, a call that cannot be tested without DNA. This CDR3 comprises 16 residues. Germline-derived CDR1 and CDR2 are DFQATT and SNEGSKA (reference sequence). The chain's CDR3 is CSARDYREGLYNEQFF.

The rearrangement links TRBV11-2 to TRBJ2-1. The CDR3 sequence is 14 residues long. The germline V gene encodes CDR1 SGHAT and CDR2 FQNNGV. CDR3: CASSRLGTYNEQFF.

J is TRBJ2-1 and V is TRBV9; the D gene TCRdb calls, TRBD1, cannot be checked with no DNA. The CDR3 contains 15 residues. The V gene's germline CDR1 is SGDLS and CDR2 YYNGEE. CDR3 protein: CASSVGPGSEYEQFF.

The V gene is TRBV12-3 or TRBV12-4, the J gene TRBJ2-1; with no DNA, the TCRdb D assignment of TRBD2 cannot be verified. The CDR3 spans 13 residues. The CDR3 spells CASSGNPSGTQFF.

The chain carries TRBV11-2 and TRBJ2-3; the D gene TCRdb calls, TRBD2, cannot be checked with no DNA. This CDR3 contains 16 residues. CDR1 is SGHAT, CDR2 FQNNGV, per germline. CDR3 protein: CASRRPGLAFPDTQYF.

The CDR3 reads CASSYGLELGAKNIQYF. The chain uses TRBV5-1 and TRBJ2-4; the TRBD2 assignment by TCRdb is unverifiable without DNA. This CDR3 has 17 residues. The germline gives CDR1 SGHRS, CDR2 YFSETQ.

The rearrangement links TRBV6-5 to TRBJ2-5. Germline lookup yields CDR1 MNHEY and CDR2 SVGAGI. The CDR3 runs to 12 residues. CDR3 sequence: CASRTRQETQYF.

The chain combines TRBV18 with TRBJ2-1; TCRdb's D call of TRBD2 is untestable without DNA. The CDR3 length is 17 residues. In germline, CDR1 is KGHSH, CDR2 LQKENI. The CDR3 sequence is CASSPVTSGRSYNEQFF.

J is TRBJ1-1 and V is TRBV20-1. The CDR3 is made up of 13 amino acids. Germline CDR1 is DFQATT and CDR2 is SNEGSKA (reference sequence). CDR3 loop: CSASRLRNTEAFF.

This rearrangement joins TRBV20-1 to TRBJ2-3; without DNA, the TCRdb call of TRBD1 cannot be checked. This CDR3 is built from 16 residues. Germline V lookup: CDR1 DFQATT, CDR2 SNEGSKA (reference sequence). The CDR3 is CSASRPQDISTDTQYF.

The chain employs TRBV7-9 and TRBJ1-1. Germline loops: CDR1 SEHNR, CDR2 FQNEAQ (reference sequence). This CDR3 is built from 11 residues. The CDR3 region is CASGGGGVPFF.

The V gene is TRBV12-3 or TRBV12-4, the J gene TRBJ2-7. CDR3 length equals 13 residues. The CDR3 sequence: CASSYVAAYEQYF.

The chain's CDR3 is CAISDMTSGRINEQFF. The V and J genes are TRBV10-3 and TRBJ2-1; TCRdb calls TRBD2, which cannot be checked without DNA. This CDR3 has 16 residues. Germline loops: CDR1 ENHRY, CDR2 SYGVKD.

This chain links TRBV5-1 with TRBJ2-5; TCRdb lists TRBD1, though no DNA is available to test this call. This CDR3 is built from 17 residues. The germline gives CDR1 SGHRS, CDR2 YFSETQ. The CDR3 protein is CASSPRSDTGITETQYF. Drawing the rest from reference TRBV5-1 and TRBJ2-5, the complete variable domain is KAGVTQTPRYLIKTRGQQVTLSCSPISGHRSVSWYQQTPGQGLQFLFEYFSETQRNKGNFPGRFSGRQFSNSRSEMNVSTLELGDSALYLCASSPRSDTGITETQYFGPGTRLLVL.

The chain recombines TRBV6-2 or TRBV6-3 with TRBJ2-3. From germline, CDR1 is MNHEY and CDR2 SVGEGT. The CDR3 has 15 residues. This CDR3 is CASSYETESTDTQYF.

The V and J genes are TRBV5-5 and TRBJ2-2; TCRdb names TRBD1, which stays unverified in the absence of DNA. Looked up from germline, CDR1 is SGHKS and CDR2 is YYEKEE (reference sequence). The CDR3 has 15 amino acids. CDR3 loop: CASTSGGRGTGELFF.

J is TRBJ1-4 and V is TRBV12-5. This CDR3 is built from 13 residues. Germline loops: CDR1 LGHNT, CDR2 FRNRAP. The CDR3: CASGLGSGNGLFF.